These 17 T cell receptor beta chains originate from one sample sequenced in a study of CD8+CD57+ T cells in acquired aplastic anemia. Sequenced patients had shown CD8+CD57+ cell expansion by flow cytometry. The use of genomic DNA as template underpinned the TCR beta VDJ and CDR3 profiling. TCRdb analysed the reads with MiXCR anew, one entry per CDR3 protein. The sample lists 200,000 to 250,000 distinct CDR3 sequences, more than 45% occurring once. Source material: sorted CD4+, CD8+, or CD8+CD57+ T cells (not recorded which) from PBMCs. Receptors originate from a human donor with aplastic anemia.

The rearrangement uses TRBV5-5 and TRBJ2-7, with D tentatively TRBD2 (6 bases). Germline assignment: CDR1 SGHKS and CDR2 YYEKEE (reference sequence). Deletions cut 2 bases from V and 0 bases from J, with 15 bases between. CDR3 length: 16 amino acids. CDR3 region: CASSLDPPGSSYEQYF. CDR3 DNA sequence: TGTGCCAGCAGCTTAGACCCCCCCGGGAGCTCCTACGAGCAGTACTTC.

As regards this clonotype: Germline is not matched at one junction end, which may reflect a read error. The chain uses TRBV9 and TRBJ1-2, with TRBD1 identical over 9 bases. The CDR3 spans 16 residues. The V gene's germline CDR1 is SGDLS and CDR2 YYNGEE. In DNA, the CDR3 is TGTGACAGCAGCCACGACAGGGGGATTCCTAACTATGGCTACACCTTC. Translating it yields CDSSHDRGIPNYGYTF. Looking up the rest from reference TRBV9 and TRBJ1-2 gives the full variable domain: DSGVTQTPKHLITATGQRVTLRCSPRSGDLSVYWYQQSLDQGLQFLIQYYNGEERAKGNILERFSAQQFPDLHSELNLSSLELGDSALYFCDSSHDRGIPNYGYTFGSGTRLTVV.

This clonotype came up many times. This chain's CDR3 is CASSLGTENEQFF. CDR3 bases: TGTGCCAGCAGCTTAGGTACGGAGAATGAGCAGTTCTTC. The chain couples TRBV7-9 to TRBJ2-1; D gene ambiguous. This CDR3 contains 13 residues. The germline gives CDR1 SEHNR, CDR2 FQNEAQ (reference sequence). V lost 1 base, J lost 7 bases, and 8 bases lay in between.

The chain employs TRBV20-1 and TRBJ1-3; D not certain. V gave up 6 bases and J gave up 1 base, with 7 bases separating them. Germline V gives CDR1 DFQATT, CDR2 SNEGSKA (reference sequence). This CDR3 is built from 12 residues. CDR3 region: CSATQSGNTIYF. The CDR3 DNA sequence: TGCAGTGCAACACAATCTGGAAACACCATATATTTT.

This clonotype was counted at least ten times. This rearrangement joins TRBV13 to TRBJ2-3; D remains unclear. CDR1 is PRHDT, CDR2 FYEKMQ, per germline (reference sequence). CDR3 length equals 17 residues. The V gene lost 5 bases and the J gene lost 0 bases, with 18 bases spanning the gap. The CDR3 DNA reads as TGTGCCAGCAGCGCCATTGACGGCAATCCTAGCACAGATACGCAGTATTTT. Protein product: CASSAIDGNPSTDTQYF.

The gene calls are TRBV5-1 and TRBJ1-2, with D unresolved. Germline V gene sequence: CDR1 SGHRS, CDR2 YFSETQ. V was clipped by 0 bases and J by 8 bases, with 14 bases between them. The CDR3 runs 14 residues. CDR3 loop: CASSLEVPAGGYTF. The CDR3 nucleotides read TGCGCCAGCAGCTTGGAAGTCCCAGCGGGAGGCTACACCTTC.

To note about this clonotype: The junction shows a germline mismatch at one end, possibly a read error. The rearrangement uses TRBV9 and TRBJ1-1; no firm D call. CDR3 size: 13 residues. Germline lookup yields CDR1 SGDLS and CDR2 YYNGEE. DNA of the CDR3: TGTGCCAGCAGCCAAGAAACCTTGACTGAGGCTTTCTTT. Translation gives CASSQETLTEAFF.

The chain combines TRBV10-3 with TRBJ1-1; TRBD1 matches 7 bases. The length of the CDR3 is 16 residues. J lost 4 bases, V lost 1 base, and 9 bases had no gene match. Germline V CDR1 and CDR2: ENHRY, SYGVKD. The CDR3 loop reads CAISEYRQGGGTEAFF. The CDR3 nucleotides are TGTGCCATCAGTGAGTACCGACAGGGAGGCGGCACTGAAGCTTTCTTT.

The J gene is TRBJ2-1, the V gene TRBV29-1; 8 bases map to TRBD1. Germline V CDR1 and CDR2: SQVTM, ANQGSEA. The V segment lost 7 bases and the J segment 6 bases; nucleotides outside the gene matches: 11. There are 14 residues in the CDR3. This CDR3 is CSEILNTGGNEQFF. DNA of the CDR3: TGCAGCGAAATCCTTAATACAGGGGGCAATGAGCAGTTCTTC.

The chain links TRBV9 to TRBJ1-4; possible D gene TRBD1, 5 bases. The CDR3 runs 14 residues. Trimming shortened V by 5 bases and J by 5 bases, and 13 bases separated the two germline ends. Germline-derived CDR1 and CDR2 are SGDLS and YYNGEE. CDR3 sequence: CASSRQGTNEKLFF. DNA of the CDR3: TGTGCCAGCAGTCGTCAGGGAACAAATGAAAAACTGTTTTTT.

The table lists this clonotype with a few counts. CDR3 protein: CLAGTPPNYGYTF. CDR3 nucleotide sequence: TGTCTAGCCGGGACACCTCCTAACTATGGCTACACCTTC. The chain joins TRBV6-5 to TRBJ1-2, with D perhaps TRBD1 (6 bases). Germline V gene sequence: CDR1 MNHEY, CDR2 SVGAGI. The CDR3 has 13 amino acids.

This chain connects TRBV7-3 to TRBJ2-5; 13 nucleotides agree with TRBD2. Trimming removed 5 bases from V and 2 bases from J; junction bases left unmatched: 5. The germline V gene has CDR1 SGHTA and CDR2 FQGTGA. There are 16 residues in the CDR3. The CDR3 loop reads CASSIGLAGEQETQYF. CDR3 sequence (DNA): TGTGCCAGCAGCATAGGACTAGCGGGAGAACAAGAGACCCAGTACTTC.

This chain links TRBV20-1 with TRBJ1-1; D gene uncertain. Germline CDR1 is DFQATT and CDR2 is SNEGSKA (reference sequence). This CDR3 spans 13 amino acids. V lost 5 bases to trimming and J lost 1 base, with 11 bases between them. CDR3 nucleotide sequence: TGCAGTGCTGGGCCTCGGACGAACACTGAAGCTTTCTTT. Protein: CSAGPRTNTEAFF.

This chain joins TRBV7-9 and TRBJ2-3, with D perhaps TRBD1 (5 bases). With 3 bases removed from V and 0 bases from J, the gap between germline ends came to 7 bases. Germline V gene lookup returns CDR1 SEHNR and CDR2 FQNEAQ (reference sequence). The CDR3 is 14 amino acids. CDR3: CASSFTGSTDTQYF. CDR3 DNA: TGTGCCAGCAGCTTTACAGGAAGCACAGATACGCAGTATTTT. The full variable domain, in which reference TRBV7-9 and TRBJ2-3 provide the parts outside the CDR3, is DTGVSQNPRHKITKRGQNVTFRCDPISEHNRLYWYRQTLGQGPEFLTYFQNEAQLEKSRLLSDRFSAERPKGSFSTLEIQRTEQGDSAMYLCASSFTGSTDTQYFGPGTRLTVL.

This clonotype appeared many times. The chain recombines TRBV5-6 with TRBJ2-3; no reliable D call. This CDR3 comprises 9 residues. V lost 8 bases and J lost 15, with 13 bases in between. Germline V gene data show CDR1 as SGHDT and CDR2 as YYEEEE. CDR3 amino acids: CASPRSQYF. The CDR3 DNA reads as TGTGCCAGTCCAAGGTCCCAATATTTT.

This clonotype showed up many times. The chain is built from TRBV3-1 and TRBJ1-5; a possible D gene is TRBD1 (5 bases). V lost 2 bases to trimming and J lost 7 bases, with 6 bases between them. Germline assignment: CDR1 LGHDT and CDR2 YNNKEL (reference sequence). This CDR3 contains 12 residues. In DNA, the CDR3 is TGTGCCAGCAGCCAACAGGGCCAGCCCCAGCATTTT. Translation gives CASSQQGQPQHF.

The CDR3 bases are TGCAGTGCTAGGGGCATAGACGGGGCCAACGTCCTGACTTTC. Its translation: CSARGIDGANVLTF. The gene calls are TRBV20-1 and TRBJ2-6; D remains unclear. The CDR3 is 14 amino acids. Per the germline V gene, CDR1 is DFQATT and CDR2 is SNEGSKA (reference sequence). V was shortened by 3 bases and J by 4 bases, with 10 bases between the two germline ends.